Listed below are T cell receptor beta chains from one sample, sequenced in a study of spatial heterogeneity in lung cancer. One entry per CDR3 protein results from TCRdb running MiXCR on the 5' RACE reads. The sample has 4,000 to 5,000 distinct CDR3 sequences; over 10% are singletons. The sequenced sample was lung tumor tissue, obtained at surgery. Receptor source: a male donor with early-stage non-small cell lung cancer. Both conserved end residues are trimmed from each CDR3.

V gene	J gene	CDR3 protein
TRBV24-1	TRBJ2-3	ATSDLGQGEDTQY
TRBV28	TRBJ1-6	ASSFPSPLH
TRBV7-8	TRBJ2-5	ASSLQETQY
TRBV20-1	TRBJ2-3	SARGRDRGWADTQY
TRBV6-2/TRBV6-3	TRBJ2-5	ASSSLPRASGLQETQY
TRBV7-2	TRBJ1-1	ASSLRANTEAF
TRBV11-2	TRBJ2-1	ASSLRGHSYNEQF
TRBV9	TRBJ2-5	ASSVASGRAGETQY
TRBV4-2	TRBJ1-3	ASSPRRLNLPGNTIY
TRBV20-1	TRBJ2-5	SARPTTPYQETQY
TRBV5-1	TRBJ1-4	ASSLNVLSTNEKLF
TRBV10-3	TRBJ2-3	AISDPGLAGTDTQY
TRBV20-1	TRBJ2-1	SARDSGGQISYNEQF
TRBV5-1	TRBJ1-1	ASSPEVYVLSGRTEAF
TRBV20-1	TRBJ2-1	SASRASGSGEQF
TRBV12-3/TRBV12-4	TRBJ2-3	ASSPGQGGTDTQY
TRBV4-1	TRBJ2-3	ASSQSGAGDTDTQY
TRBV5-1	TRBJ2-3	ASSLLGGAGDTQY
TRBV20-1	TRBJ2-1	RAAGIDEQF
TRBV27	TRBJ2-7	ASSPTGGPYEQY
TRBV9	TRBJ2-5	ASSVDPIQETQY
TRBV21-1	TRBJ2-3	ASSKVDVRTQY
TRBV30	TRBJ2-3	AWRTSGGYTDTQY
TRBV11-2	TRBJ2-5	ASSFSGAKETQY
TRBV29-1	TRBJ2-3	SVPNRGLGIDTQY
TRBV3-1	TRBJ2-3	ASSHRGHPDTQY
TRBV4-3	TRBJ2-1	ASSQGERMGHEQF
TRBV5-4	TRBJ2-2	ASSRGSGATGELF
TRBV15	TRBJ2-3	ATSRDGPKYTQY
TRBV20-1	TRBJ2-1	SATAMSSYNEQF
TRBV30	TRBJ1-5	AWSARVDQPQH
TRBV10-3	TRBJ1-2	AISADRSYEGYT
TRBV6-6	TRBJ2-7	ASSYNGEQY
TRBV6-2/TRBV6-3	TRBJ2-1	ASSSGFRPGLAVIYNEQF
TRBV23-1	TRBJ2-3	ASSQITGPSRGDTQY
TRBV7-2	TRBJ2-4	ASSTGGQGNIQY
TRBV20-1	TRBJ1-2	SASASRGYT
TRBV11-2	TRBJ2-3	ASSLVRGADTQY
TRBV28	TRBJ1-5	ASSLTGGFTNQPQH
TRBV19	TRBJ1-5	ASSIRQGNQPQH
TRBV28	TRBJ2-3	ASSSKRDTQY
TRBV6-5	TRBJ2-3	ASSWTDTTDTQY
TRBV7-2	TRBJ1-5	ASSLEGSGDQPQH
TRBV21-1	TRBJ1-5	ASSGGSNQPQH
TRBV11-2	TRBJ1-1	ASSVRAEGMKNTEAF
TRBV5-6	TRBJ1-6	ASSLAIGVSSYNSPLH
TRBV24-1	TRBJ1-2	ATSSGNYGYT
TRBV6-5	TRBJ1-5	ASRKTGPGSNQPQH
TRBV7-8	TRBJ1-1	ASSSSHRLRNTEAF
TRBV28	TRBJ2-1	CSSEIMGSYNEQF